This T cell receptor beta chain was recorded in a study of T cells in Graves' hyperthyroidism and ophthalmopathy. For the study at large: The authors collected peripheral blood at initial diagnosis, before any treatment.

TCR beta CDR3 sequences were amplified from RNA transcripts. An initial round of RT-PCR targeting the TCR CDR3 relied on the HTBI primer set. TCRdb recomputed calls from the multiplex PCR reads with MiXCR, one row per CDR3 protein. The table includes 500,000 to 600,000 distinct CDR3 sequences, approximately 15% detected once. CDR1 and CDR2 from the germline V gene are SGHVS and FQNEAQ. The CDR3 contains 15 residues. Study results and caveats: Blood also showed most of the thyroid clonotypes that were expanded above 0.001.

The patients, who ranged from 18 to 65 in age, presented with newly diagnosed hyperthyroidism lasting under 2 months. Patients were excluded for uncontrolled infection, other autoimmune disease, pregnancy or lactation. This clonotype was recorded a few times. Antigen: not known. Germline and junction disagree at one end, which may indicate a read error. The sample comprised blood. The sequence came from a woman aged 18-35 years with Graves' hyperthyroidism. The genes are TRBV7-8 and TRBJ1-2; D gene unclear. CDR3 sequence (DNA): TGTACCAGCAGCTTAGACGGTTTTGGGGACTATGGCTACACCTTC. Encoded protein: CTSSLDGFGDYGYTF.